The 15 T cell receptor beta chains listed next were all sequenced from one sample in a study of long-term antiretroviral therapy in people with HIV. At the survey level, the v3.0 immunoSEQ assay was run. The data were produced by immunoSEQ multiplex PCR, yet TCRdb's version contains in-frame clones alone and is incomplete. Here the sample spans 32,000 or so clones, 60% to 85% being singletons. Material: unsorted PBMCs, obtained 2 years after starting antiretroviral therapy. These receptors were collected from a woman aged 45 to 65 with HIV.

The V gene is TRBV11-2, the J gene TRBJ2-5; 7 bases align to TRBD1. Germline lookup yields CDR1 SGHAT and CDR2 FQNNGV. The CDR3 has 14 amino acids. V shed 4 bases and J 5 bases; nucleotides not matched to a gene: 7. CDR3: CASSSTGLRETQYF. In DNA, the CDR3 is TGTGCCAGCAGCTCGACAGGGTTGAGGGAGACCCAGTACTTC.

This chain joins TRBV27 and TRBJ1-1; 7 nucleotides line up with TRBD1. CDR1 is MNHEY and CDR2 is SMNVEV in the germline V gene (reference sequence). The V gene end was trimmed by 6 bases and the J gene end by 1 base; junction bases not matched to a gene: 5. CDR3 length: 14 residues. CDR3 sequence reads: CASSRDRSNTEAFF. Written as DNA, the CDR3 is TGTGCCAGCAGCCGGGACAGATCGAACACTGAAGCTTTCTTT.

The chain carries TRBV7-6 and TRBJ2-7, with 8 bases lining up with TRBD2. V lost 2 bases and J lost 3; bases outside the gene matches: 9. Germline V gene sequence: CDR1 SGHVS, CDR2 FNYEAQ. This CDR3 region has 16 residues. CDR3 sequence: CASSLWRGAKGYEQYV. In DNA form, the CDR3 reads TGTGCCAGCAGCTTATGGCGGGGGGCCAAAGGCTACGAGCAGTACGTC.

The V and J genes are TRBV28 and TRBJ1-2; D is unclear. This CDR3 contains 14 residues. V was cut by 3 bases and J by 0 bases, with 8 bases left in between. Germline V CDR1 and CDR2: MDHEN, SYDVKM. The CDR3 is CASSFRNTNYGYTF. In DNA form, the CDR3 reads TGTGCCAGCAGTTTTCGGAACACTAACTATGGCTACACCTTC.

The chain employs TRBV28 and TRBJ1-1; TRBD1 matches 8 bases. The germline CDR1 and CDR2 sequences are MDHEN and SYDVKM. The CDR3 consists of 12 residues. V shed 4 bases and J 5 bases; nucleotides not matched to a gene: 0. As DNA, the CDR3 is TGTGCCAGCAGTTACAGGGGGACTGAAGCTTTCTTT. This translates into CASSYRGTEAFF.

The V gene is TRBV2, the J gene TRBJ1-1; D is unresolved. CDR1 and CDR2 from the germline V gene are SNHLY and FYNNEI. The CDR3 totals 14 residues. Trimming pared 4 bases from V and 0 bases from J, leaving 9 bases between. The CDR3 DNA is TGTGCCAGCAGTGGTCTGGGGATGAACACTGAAGCTTTCTTT. Translating it yields CASSGLGMNTEAFF. The full variable domain, completed using reference TRBV2 and TRBJ1-1, is EPEVTQTPSHQVTQMGQEVILRCVPISNHLYFYWYRQILGQKVEFLVSFYNNEISEKSEIFDDQFSVERPDGSNFTLKIRSTKLEDSAMYFCASSGLGMNTEAFFGQGTRLTVV.

The rearrangement joins TRBV6-5 to TRBJ1-2; D is possibly TRBD1 (5 bases). V lost 2 bases to trimming and J lost 8 bases, with 9 bases between them. CDR1 is MNHEY and CDR2 is SVGAGI in the germline V gene. The CDR3 contains 12 residues. This chain's CDR3 is CASSYQGWGYTF. In DNA, the CDR3 is TGTGCCAGCAGTTACCAGGGTTGGGGCTACACCTTC.

CDR3 sequence (DNA): TGTGCCAGCAGAGAGGGGGCTGGGGCCAACGTCCTGACTTTC. This sequence encodes CASREGAGANVLTF. This chain joins TRBV6-1 and TRBJ2-6, with D possibly TRBD1 on 6 matching bases. CDR1 MNHNS and CDR2 SASEGT come from the germline V gene. The V end lost 6 bases, the J end lost 2 bases, and 8 bases lay between the germline ends. The CDR3 consists of 14 residues.

The table lists this clone with a count of one. In DNA, the CDR3 is TGCGCCAGCAGCGTACTTGGTGGGTCTAATGAAAAACTGTTTTTT. It yields the protein CASSVLGGSNEKLFF. The chain joins TRBV5-1 to TRBJ1-4; D call uncertain. The CDR3 sequence is 15 residues long. Germline V gives CDR1 SGHRS, CDR2 YFSETQ. V lost 4 bases, J lost 3 bases, and 13 bases lay in between.

The V call is TRBV27, the J call TRBJ2-1; possible D gene TRBD2, 7 bases. The CDR3 consists of 17 residues. Trimming shortened V by 1 base and J by 5 bases, and 18 bases separated the two germline ends. CDR1 and CDR2 from the germline V gene are MNHEY and SMNVEV (reference sequence). The CDR3 is CASSLLIGGGADNEQFF. The CDR3 nucleotides are TGTGCCAGCAGTTTATTAATTGGTGGGGGGGCCGACAATGAGCAGTTCTTC.

The J gene is TRBJ2-6, the V gene TRBV7-9, with D tentatively TRBD1 (5 bases). The CDR3 covers 17 residues. V dropped 2 bases and J dropped 0 bases, with 11 bases sitting between them. Germline-derived CDR1 and CDR2 are SEHNR and FQNEAQ (reference sequence). This CDR3 is CASSLIKQGSGANVLTF. The CDR3 DNA follows: TGTGCCAGCAGCTTAATCAAGCAGGGCTCTGGGGCCAACGTCCTGACTTTC.

This clone was seen just once. The V gene is TRBV7-2, the J gene TRBJ2-5; possible D gene TRBD2, 6 bases. Germline CDR1 reads SGHTA; CDR2 reads FQGNSA. This CDR3 contains 15 residues. Trimming cost V 4 bases and J 4 bases, with 16 bases left between them. For the CDR3, the DNA is TGTGCCAGCAGCTGGCTTTGGGAGGTTCGAGAGACCCAGTACTTC. Its translation: CASSWLWEVRETQYF.

This clone showed up just a few times. The gene calls are TRBV30 and TRBJ1-5, with no clear D. The CDR3 spans 13 residues. V lost 1 base and J 4 bases, leaving 8 bases between the germline ends. Germline V gene lookup returns CDR1 GTSNPN and CDR2 SVGIG (reference sequence). CDR3 amino acids: CAWSGGGNQPQHF. CDR3 nucleotide sequence: TGTGCCTGGAGTGGCGGTGGGAATCAGCCCCAGCATTTT.

CDR3 residues: CASTTVTYGYTF. The CDR3 DNA reads as TGTGCCAGCACGACAGTAACCTATGGCTACACCTTC. The genes are TRBV2 and TRBJ1-2; the D gene is possibly TRBD1 (5 bases). CDR3 length equals 12 residues. Trimming removed 7 bases from V and 4 bases from J, with 10 bases in between. Per germline, CDR1 SNHLY and CDR2 FYNNEI.

This clone showed up just a few times. The chain carries TRBV6-1 and TRBJ2-1; 10 bases agree with TRBD2. Germline lookup yields CDR1 MNHNS and CDR2 SASEGT. V shed 2 bases and J 3 bases; nucleotides not matched to a gene: 4. The CDR3 runs to 16 residues. In DNA, the CDR3 is TGTGCCAGCAGTGAACGAGCGGGGGGGCGCTACAATGAGCAGTTCTTC. Translation: CASSERAGGRYNEQFF.